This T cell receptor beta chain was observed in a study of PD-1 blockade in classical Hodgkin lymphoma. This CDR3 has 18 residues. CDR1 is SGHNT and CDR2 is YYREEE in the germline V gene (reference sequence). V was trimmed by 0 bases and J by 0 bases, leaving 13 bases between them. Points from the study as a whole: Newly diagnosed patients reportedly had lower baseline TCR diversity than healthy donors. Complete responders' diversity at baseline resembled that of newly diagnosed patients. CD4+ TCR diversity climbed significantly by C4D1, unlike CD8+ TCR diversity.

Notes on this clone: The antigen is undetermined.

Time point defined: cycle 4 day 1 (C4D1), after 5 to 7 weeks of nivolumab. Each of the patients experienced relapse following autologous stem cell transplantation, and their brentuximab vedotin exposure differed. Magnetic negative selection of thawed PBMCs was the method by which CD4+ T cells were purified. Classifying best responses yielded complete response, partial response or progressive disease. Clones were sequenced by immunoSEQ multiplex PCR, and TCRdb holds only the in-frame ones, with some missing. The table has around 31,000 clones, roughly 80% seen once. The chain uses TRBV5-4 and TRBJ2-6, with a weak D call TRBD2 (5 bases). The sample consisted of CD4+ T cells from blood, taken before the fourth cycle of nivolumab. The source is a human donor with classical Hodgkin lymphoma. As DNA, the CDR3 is TGTGCCAGCAGCTTGGGGTATTCGGGGAACTCTGGGGCCAACGTCCTGACTTTC. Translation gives CASSLGYSGNSGANVLTF. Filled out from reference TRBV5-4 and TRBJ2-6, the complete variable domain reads ETGVTQSPTHLIKTRGQQVTLRCSSQSGHNTVSWYQQALGQGPQFIFQYYREEENGRGNFPPRFSGLQFPNYSSELNVNALELDDSALYLCASSLGYSGNSGANVLTFGAGSRLTVL.